Below, 20 T cell receptor beta chains from the same sample are listed, as sequenced in a study of T cell repertoires in cytomegalovirus infection. TCRdb reprocessed the reads via MiXCR and lists one record per CDR3 protein. Among approximately 500,000 distinct CDR3 sequences listed, 16% were seen once. Sequencing was performed on CD8+ T cells from PBMCs. Receptors were obtained from a human donor in good health (CMV status not recorded). Some clones in this sample may be carry-over from other donors' samples.

This clonotype was seen ten or more times. V is TRBV11-2 and J is TRBJ2-7; no definite D call. There are 15 residues in the CDR3. CDR1 and CDR2 (germline): SGHAT, FQNNGV. V dropped 0 bases and J dropped 0 bases, with 9 bases sitting between them. The CDR3 loop reads CASSLEGATSYEQYF. CDR3 in DNA: TGTGCCAGCAGCTTAGAAGGTGCTACCTCCTACGAGCAGTACTTC.

V usage is TRBV10-2 and J usage is TRBJ1-1, with 7 bases identical to TRBD1. Germline CDR1 reads WSHSY; CDR2 reads SAAADI. The CDR3 loop spans 11 amino acids. V was clipped by 8 bases and J by 11 bases; unmatched bases: 8. In DNA form, the CDR3 reads TGCGCCAGCTTAACAGGGGCTAATGCTTTCTTT. Its protein is CASLTGANAFF.

The chain carries TRBV28 and TRBJ1-6; no clear D. The V end was cut by 4 bases, the J end by 10 bases, with 5 bases between. Germline lookup yields CDR1 MDHEN and CDR2 SYDVKM. The CDR3 has 11 amino acids. The CDR3 DNA reads as TGTGCCAGCAGTTCCTCATCACCCCTCCACTTT. Protein product: CASSSSSPLHF.

There are many counts of this clonotype. In nucleotides, the CDR3 is TGCAGTGCTAGGGGAAGCTCTGGGGCCAACGTCCTGACTTTC. This sequence encodes CSARGSSGANVLTF. This chain joins TRBV20-1 and TRBJ2-6; no clear D. Germline V CDR1 and CDR2: DFQATT, SNEGSKA (reference sequence). The germline V and J ends were trimmed by 3 bases and 0 bases, with 6 bases remaining between them. The CDR3 extends over 14 amino acids.

The J gene is TRBJ1-5, the V gene TRBV28; D remains unclear. CDR1 MDHEN and CDR2 SYDVKM come from the germline V gene. Trimming took 3 bases from V and 6 from J, leaving 12 bases between them. The CDR3 consists of 14 residues. In DNA form, the CDR3 reads TGTGCCAGCAGTTTCAACGCCCGAGGTCAGCCCCAGCATTTT. Amino acids: CASSFNARGQPQHF.

The J gene is TRBJ1-5, the V gene TRBV6-5; D is possibly TRBD1 (5 bases). This CDR3 is 16 amino acids long. The germline CDR1 and CDR2 sequences are MNHEY and SVGAGI. The V gene lost 5 bases and the J gene lost 3 bases, with 17 bases spanning the gap. The CDR3 is CASSPFGGEHNQPQHF. CDR3 DNA sequence: TGTGCCAGCAGTCCTTTTGGAGGGGAGCACAATCAGCCCCAGCATTTT.

V gene TRBV2 combines with J gene TRBJ2-7; 8 nucleotides align to TRBD2. The CDR3 runs to 13 residues. Germline-derived CDR1 and CDR2 are SNHLY and FYNNEI. With V trimmed by 11 bases and J by 6 bases, 12 bases remained unmatched. The CDR3 is CAVESGRFVEQYF. The CDR3 nucleotides read TGTGCCGTCGAAAGCGGGAGATTTGTCGAGCAGTACTTC.

This clonotype appeared a few times. This chain connects TRBV5-4 to TRBJ2-5, with D possibly matching TRBD1 (6 bases). Germline-derived CDR1 and CDR2 are SGHNT and YYREEE (reference sequence). V lost 2 bases to trimming and J lost 5 bases, with 16 bases between them. The CDR3 totals 15 residues. The CDR3 nucleotides read TGTGCCAGCAGCTTACCGCCAGGGGAGTATGAGACCCAGTACTTC. Its translation: CASSLPPGEYETQYF.

The chain links TRBV5-1 to TRBJ2-7; possible D gene TRBD1, 5 bases. The CDR3 spans 12 residues. Germline-derived CDR1 and CDR2 are SGHRS and YFSETQ. Deletions cut 5 bases from V and 6 bases from J, with 12 bases between. Written as DNA, the CDR3 is TGCGCCAGCAGAGGGGAAGTCTCCGAGCAGTACTTC. Protein product: CASRGEVSEQYF.

This clonotype was detected a few times. This chain connects TRBV24-1 to TRBJ2-5; no definite D call. The CDR3 is made up of 11 amino acids. V lost 7 bases to trimming and J lost 5 bases, with 7 bases between them. Germline V gene lookup returns CDR1 KGHDR and CDR2 SFDVKD. CDR3 coding DNA: TGTGCCACCAGGCCGGCCGAGACCCAGTACTTC. Its translation is CATRPAETQYF.

This clonotype was counted many times. V and J are TRBV7-6 and TRBJ1-1, with TRBD1 identical over 7 bases. Germline CDR1 and CDR2: SGHVS and FNYEAQ. This CDR3 is 14 amino acids long. The trim removed 2 bases at V and 6 bases at J, leaving 6 bases unmatched. CDR3 sequence (DNA): TGTGCCAGCAGCTTACTCGAGGGGGCGGCTGAAGCTTTCTTT. Translation: CASSLLEGAAEAFF.

This clonotype was found a few times. The rearrangement uses TRBV12-5 and TRBJ1-2; possible D gene TRBD1, 5 bases. V was clipped by 5 bases and J by 4 bases, with 17 bases between them. From germline, CDR1 is LGHNT and CDR2 FRNRAP. The CDR3 covers 15 residues. Written as DNA, the CDR3 is TGTGCTAGTGGTCCCGAAACAGCGACAGTCTATGGCTACACCTTC. Its protein is CASGPETATVYGYTF.

This clonotype was detected many times. The gene calls are TRBV7-8 and TRBJ2-7; the match to TRBD1 covers 7 bases. Germline CDR1 SGHVS, CDR2 FQNEAQ. This CDR3 is 15 amino acids long. The V segment lost 5 bases and the J segment 0 bases; nucleotides outside the gene matches: 7. The CDR3 loop reads CASSQETGNSYEQYF. DNA of the CDR3: TGTGCCAGCAGCCAGGAGACAGGGAACTCCTACGAGCAGTACTTC.

In its sample, this clonotype was seen many times. The chain couples TRBV7-8 to TRBJ2-7; D perhaps matches TRBD1 (5 bases). Germline V gene lookup returns CDR1 SGHVS and CDR2 FQNEAQ. The V gene lost 4 bases and the J gene lost 2 bases, with 15 bases spanning the gap. This CDR3 spans 15 amino acids. The CDR3 reads CASSSPTQGTYEQYF. CDR3 nucleotides: TGTGCCAGCAGCTCTCCCACTCAGGGAACCTACGAGCAGTACTTC.

This clonotype was counted at least ten times. V is TRBV24-1 and J is TRBJ2-1, with TRBD1 matching 7 bases. The germline V gene has CDR1 KGHDR and CDR2 SFDVKD. Trimming cost V 4 bases and J 2 bases; bases outside gene matches: 4. The CDR3 runs 15 residues. CDR3 nucleotides: TGTGCCACCAGTGACGGGGACAGCGCCTACAATGAGCAGTTCTTC. Its translation is CATSDGDSAYNEQFF.

This clonotype came up many times. The CDR3 loop reads CASSSGLAGGTGWETQYF. The CDR3 bases are TGTGCCAGCAGCTCGGGACTAGCGGGAGGGACGGGGTGGGAGACCCAGTACTTC. J is TRBJ2-5 and V is TRBV7-8; TRBD2 aligns across 16 bases. Germline trimming cut 4 bases from V and 5 bases from J; bases unmatched to any gene: 10. The CDR3 sequence is 18 residues long. From germline, CDR1 is SGHVS and CDR2 FQNEAQ. Full variable domain (remainder filled in from reference TRBV7-8 and TRBJ2-5): GAGVSQSPRYKVAKRGQDVALRCDPISGHVSLFWYQQALGQGPEFLTYFQNEAQLDKSGLPSDRFFAERPEGSVSTLKIQRTQQEDSAVYLCASSSGLAGGTGWETQYFGPGTRLLVL.

This clonotype was detected ten times or more. This rearrangement joins TRBV28 to TRBJ2-7, with a weak D call TRBD2 (6 bases). CDR1 MDHEN and CDR2 SYDVKM come from the germline V gene. The CDR3 sequence is 16 residues long. V was cut by 6 bases and J by 6 bases, with 24 bases left in between. In DNA form, the CDR3 reads TGTGCCAGCAGACCCACAGCCACATTAGTTAGCGGCGAGCAGTACTTC. It translates to CASRPTATLVSGEQYF.

The rearrangement joins TRBV15 to TRBJ2-3, with a weak D call TRBD1 (5 bases). This CDR3 has 15 amino acids. Germline V lookup: CDR1 LNHNV, CDR2 YYDKDF (reference sequence). The V gene lost 3 bases and the J gene lost 3 bases, with 13 bases spanning the gap. CDR3 protein: CATSSFGRETDTQYF. Here the CDR3 DNA reads TGTGCCACCAGCAGTTTCGGCAGGGAAACAGATACGCAGTATTTT.

This clonotype was found many times. V and J are TRBV4-2 and TRBJ1-1; weak D call: TRBD1 (6 bases). V shed 1 base and J shed 1 base, with 10 bases lying between them. This CDR3 comprises 15 residues. The germline CDR1 and CDR2 sequences are LGHNA and YNFKEQ. Here the CDR3 DNA reads TGTGCCAGCAGCCAAGGGCCACAGGGGAACACTGAAGCTTTCTTT. Translated, it gives CASSQGPQGNTEAFF.

The table lists this clonotype with a few counts. The chain joins TRBV6-2 or TRBV6-3 to TRBJ2-3, with 13 bases aligning to TRBD2. Trimming removed 6 bases from V and 4 bases from J; junction bases left unmatched: 7. The CDR3 spans 16 residues. From germline, CDR1 is MNHEY and CDR2 SVGEGT. The CDR3 is CASSGTSGKFPDTQYF. Here the CDR3 DNA reads TGTGCCAGCAGCGGGACTAGCGGGAAATTCCCAGATACGCAGTATTTT.